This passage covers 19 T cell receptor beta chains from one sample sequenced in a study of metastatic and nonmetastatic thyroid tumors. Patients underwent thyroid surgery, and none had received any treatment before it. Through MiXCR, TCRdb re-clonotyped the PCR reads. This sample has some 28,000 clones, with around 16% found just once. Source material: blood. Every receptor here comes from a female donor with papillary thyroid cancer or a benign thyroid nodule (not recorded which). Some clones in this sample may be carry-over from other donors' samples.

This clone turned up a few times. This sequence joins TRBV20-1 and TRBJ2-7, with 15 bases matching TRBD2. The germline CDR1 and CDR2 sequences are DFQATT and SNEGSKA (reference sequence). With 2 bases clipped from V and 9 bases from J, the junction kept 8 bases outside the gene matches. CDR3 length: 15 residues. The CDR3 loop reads CSARSTGLAGGGQYF. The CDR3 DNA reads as TGCAGTGCTAGATCAACCGGACTAGCGGGAGGGGGGCAGTACTTC.

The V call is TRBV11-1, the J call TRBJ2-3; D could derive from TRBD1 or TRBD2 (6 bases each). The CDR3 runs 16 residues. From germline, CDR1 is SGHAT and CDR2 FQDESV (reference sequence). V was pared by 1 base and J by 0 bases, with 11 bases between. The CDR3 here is CASSLGGAISTDTQYF. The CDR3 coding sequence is TGTGCCAGCAGCTTAGGGGGGGCCATAAGCACAGATACGCAGTATTTT.

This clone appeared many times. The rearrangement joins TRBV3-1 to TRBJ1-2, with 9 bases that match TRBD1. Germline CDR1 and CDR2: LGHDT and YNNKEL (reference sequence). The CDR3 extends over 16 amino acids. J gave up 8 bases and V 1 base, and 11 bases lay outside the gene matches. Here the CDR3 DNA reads TGTGCCAGCAGCCAAGCGGTACAGGGGGCAGGGTTCGGCTACACCTTC. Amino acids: CASSQAVQGAGFGYTF.

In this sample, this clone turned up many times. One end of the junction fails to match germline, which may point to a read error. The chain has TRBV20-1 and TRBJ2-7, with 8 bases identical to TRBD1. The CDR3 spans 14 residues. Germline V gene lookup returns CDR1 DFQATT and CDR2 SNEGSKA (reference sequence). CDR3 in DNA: TGCAGTGCTGAGGCCCAAGCGCGTAGACAGGGGCGGAGGTTC. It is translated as CSAEAQARRQGRRF.

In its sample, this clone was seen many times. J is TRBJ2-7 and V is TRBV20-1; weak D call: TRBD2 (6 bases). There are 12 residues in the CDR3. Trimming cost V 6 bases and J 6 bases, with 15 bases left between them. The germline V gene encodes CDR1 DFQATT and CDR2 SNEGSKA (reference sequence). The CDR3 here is CSARLEGREQYF. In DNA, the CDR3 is TGCAGTGCCCGCTTGGAGGGGCGCGAGCAGTACTTC.

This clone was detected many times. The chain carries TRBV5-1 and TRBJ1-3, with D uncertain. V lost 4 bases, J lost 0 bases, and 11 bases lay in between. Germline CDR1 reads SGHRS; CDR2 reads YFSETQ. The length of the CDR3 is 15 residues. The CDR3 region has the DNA TGCGCCAGCAGCCAGCAAGGGAGCTCTGGAAACACCATATATTTT. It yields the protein CASSQQGSSGNTIYF.

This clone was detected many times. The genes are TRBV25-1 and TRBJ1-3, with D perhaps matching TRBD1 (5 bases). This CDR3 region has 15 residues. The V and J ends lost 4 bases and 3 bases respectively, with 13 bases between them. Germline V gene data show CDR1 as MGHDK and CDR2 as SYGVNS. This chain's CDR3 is CASSGGGEDGNTIYF. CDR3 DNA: TGTGCCAGCAGTGGGGGAGGGGAGGATGGAAACACCATATATTTT.

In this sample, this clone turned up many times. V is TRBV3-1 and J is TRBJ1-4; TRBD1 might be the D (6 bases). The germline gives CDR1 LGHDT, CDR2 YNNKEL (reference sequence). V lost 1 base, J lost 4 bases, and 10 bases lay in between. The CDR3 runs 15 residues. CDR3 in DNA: TGTGCCAGCAGCCAAGCAACAGGGAGTAATGAAAAACTGTTTTTT. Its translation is CASSQATGSNEKLFF.

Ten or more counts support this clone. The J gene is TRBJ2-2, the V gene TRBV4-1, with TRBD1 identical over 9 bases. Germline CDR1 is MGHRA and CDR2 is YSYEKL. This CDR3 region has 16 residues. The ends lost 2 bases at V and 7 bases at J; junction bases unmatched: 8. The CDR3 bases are TGCGCCAGCAGCCAAACAGGACAGGGGAGAAGCGGGGAGCTGTTTTTT. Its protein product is CASSQTGQGRSGELFF.

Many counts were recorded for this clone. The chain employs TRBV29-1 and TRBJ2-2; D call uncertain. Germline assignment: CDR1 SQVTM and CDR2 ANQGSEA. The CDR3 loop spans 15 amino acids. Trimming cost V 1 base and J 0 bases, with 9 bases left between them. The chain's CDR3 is CSVEVPPANTGELFF. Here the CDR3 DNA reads TGCAGCGTTGAAGTACCGCCCGCGAACACCGGGGAGCTGTTTTTT.

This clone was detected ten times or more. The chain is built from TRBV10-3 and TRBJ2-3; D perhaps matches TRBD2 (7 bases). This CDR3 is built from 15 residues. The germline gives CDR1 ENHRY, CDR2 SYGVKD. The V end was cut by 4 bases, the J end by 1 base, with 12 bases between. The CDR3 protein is CAISVSGGGTDTQYF. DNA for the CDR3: TGTGCCATCAGTGTTTCGGGGGGCGGCACAGATACGCAGTATTTT.

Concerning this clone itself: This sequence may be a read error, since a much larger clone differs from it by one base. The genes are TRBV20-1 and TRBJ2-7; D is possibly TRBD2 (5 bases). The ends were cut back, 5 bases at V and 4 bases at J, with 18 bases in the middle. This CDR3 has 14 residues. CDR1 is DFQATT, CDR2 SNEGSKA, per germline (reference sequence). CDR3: CSAEGPTRVYEQYF. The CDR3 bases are TGCAGTGCTGAGGGCCCAACGAGGGTGTACGAGCAGTACTTC.

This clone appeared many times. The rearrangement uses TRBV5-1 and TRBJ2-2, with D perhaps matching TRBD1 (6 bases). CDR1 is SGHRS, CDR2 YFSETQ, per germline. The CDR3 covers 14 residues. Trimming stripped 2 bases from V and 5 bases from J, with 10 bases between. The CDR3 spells CASSFRTDTGELFF. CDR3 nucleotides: TGCGCCAGCAGCTTTAGGACAGATACCGGGGAGCTGTTTTTT.

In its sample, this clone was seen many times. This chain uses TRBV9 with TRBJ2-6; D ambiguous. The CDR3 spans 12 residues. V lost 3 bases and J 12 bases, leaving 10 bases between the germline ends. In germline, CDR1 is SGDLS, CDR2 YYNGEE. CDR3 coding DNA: TGTGCCAGCAGCGAGCCTGTGCGCGTCCTGACTTTC. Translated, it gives CASSEPVRVLTF.

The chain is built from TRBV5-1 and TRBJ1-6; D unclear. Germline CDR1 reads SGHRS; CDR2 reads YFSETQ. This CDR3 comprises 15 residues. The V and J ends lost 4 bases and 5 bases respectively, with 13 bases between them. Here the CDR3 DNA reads TGCGCCAGCAGCGCGTTCGGGGTTAATAATTCACCCCTCCACTTT. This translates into CASSAFGVNNSPLHF. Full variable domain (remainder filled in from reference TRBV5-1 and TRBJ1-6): KAGVTQTPRYLIKTRGQQVTLSCSPISGHRSVSWYQQTPGQGLQFLFEYFSETQRNKGNFPGRFSGRQFSNSRSEMNVSTLELGDSALYLCASSAFGVNNSPLHFGNGTRLTVT.

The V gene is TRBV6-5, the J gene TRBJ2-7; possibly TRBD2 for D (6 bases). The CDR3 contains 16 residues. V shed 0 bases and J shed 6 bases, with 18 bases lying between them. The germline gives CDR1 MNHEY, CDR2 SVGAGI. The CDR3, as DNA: TGTGCCAGCAGTTACTCTGCACTAGCCCCTTTGGCCGAGCAGTACTTC. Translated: CASSYSALAPLAEQYF.

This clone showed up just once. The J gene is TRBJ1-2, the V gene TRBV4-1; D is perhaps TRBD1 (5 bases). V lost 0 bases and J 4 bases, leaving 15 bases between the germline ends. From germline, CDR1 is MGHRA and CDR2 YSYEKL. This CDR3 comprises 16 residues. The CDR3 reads CASSQDNAGSSYGYTF. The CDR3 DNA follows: TGCGCCAGCAGCCAAGATAATGCAGGGAGTAGCTATGGCTACACCTTC.

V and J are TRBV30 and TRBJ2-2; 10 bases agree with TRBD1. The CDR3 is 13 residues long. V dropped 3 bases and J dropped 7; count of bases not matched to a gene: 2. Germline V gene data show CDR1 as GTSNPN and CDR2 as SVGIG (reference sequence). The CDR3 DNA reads TGTGCCTGGAGGGGACAGGGGAACGGGGAGCTGTTTTTT. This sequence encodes CAWRGQGNGELFF.

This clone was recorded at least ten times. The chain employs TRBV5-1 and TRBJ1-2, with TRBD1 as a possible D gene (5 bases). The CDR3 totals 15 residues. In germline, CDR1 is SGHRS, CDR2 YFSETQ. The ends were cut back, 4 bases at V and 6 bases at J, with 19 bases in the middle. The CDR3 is CASSPPFGASDGYTF. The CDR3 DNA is TGCGCCAGCAGCCCCCCCTTTGGGGCTTCCGATGGCTACACCTTC.